A selection of T cell receptor beta chains follows, all from one sample in a study of spatial heterogeneity in lung cancer. Via MiXCR, TCRdb re-called the 5' RACE reads, giving one row per CDR3 protein. The sample holds approximately 50,000 distinct CDR3 sequences; roughly 7.4% are singletons and the top ten take around 38%. The material sequenced was PBMCs, taken at follow-up. The receptors were gathered from a female donor with early-stage non-small cell lung cancer. Each CDR3 is given with its conserved first and last residue. A D gene is named only where the DNA matches it firmly. Size tells how often a clone was seen (once, few, many) or the class of an expanded clone, and some rows leave it out.

TRBV6-2/TRBV6-3	TRBJ1-1	NA	NA	CASSDRDEAFF	TGTGCCAGCAGCGACAGAGATGAAGCTTTCTTT
TRBV7-2	TRBJ2-1	NA	TRBD2	CASSLGAGLGYNEQFF	TGTGCCAGCAGCTTAGGGGCCGGACTAGGTTACAATGAGCAGTTCTTC
TRBV20-1	TRBJ2-1	few	TRBD2	CSAPQGGNHEQFF	TGCAGTGCTCCCCAGGGAGGGAACCATGAGCAGTTCTTC
TRBV5-5	TRBJ1-2	NA	NA	CASSLQGPYGYTF	TGTGCCAGCAGCTTGCAGGGTCCGTATGGCTACACCTTC
TRBV6-2/TRBV6-3	TRBJ1-1	many	NA	CASSYGFGTEAFF	TGTGCCAGCAGTTACGGGTTTGGCACTGAAGCTTTCTTT
TRBV7-2	TRBJ1-4	NA	NA	CASSPWGGEKLFF	TGTGCCAGCAGCCCCTGGGGGGGTGAAAAACTGTTTTTT
TRBV2	TRBJ1-2	NA	NA	CASSEAAYGYTF	TGTGCCAGCAGTGAAGCCGCGTATGGCTACACCTTC
TRBV10-1	TRBJ2-3	many	TRBD1	CASSESAGQGPDTQYF	TGCGCCAGCAGTGAGTCGGCGGGACAGGGACCAGATACGCAGTATTTT
TRBV6-1	TRBJ1-6	few	TRBD1	CASNQGQRGPTPLHF	TGTGCCAGCAATCAAGGACAAAGGGGGCCCACACCCCTCCACTTT
TRBV4-1	TRBJ1-3	few	NA	CASSQSGGLMGNTIYF	TGCGCCAGCAGTCAGTCCGGAGGATTAATGGGAAACACCATATATTTT
TRBV7-8	TRBJ2-3	many	NA	CASSYGTGRHTDTQYF	TGTGCCAGCAGCTATGGGACCGGTCGCCACACAGATACGCAGTATTTT
TRBV24-1	TRBJ2-1	many	NA	CATSEADSHEQFF	TGTGCCACCAGTGAGGCGGACAGCCATGAGCAGTTCTTC
TRBV7-6	TRBJ2-1	many	NA	CASSHYSEQFF	TGTGCCAGCAGCCACTACAGTGAGCAGTTCTTC
TRBV10-3	TRBJ2-2	NA	NA	CAISEEGGDNTGELFF	TGTGCCATCAGTGAGGAAGGAGGCGATAACACCGGGGAGCTGTTTTTT
TRBV12-3/TRBV12-4	TRBJ1-1	many	TRBD1	CASSLGAGGTAFF	TGTGCCAGCAGTTTAGGGGCAGGGGGAACGGCTTTCTTT
TRBV19	TRBJ1-2	many	NA	CASSITGTAAYGYTF	TGTGCCAGTAGTATAACCGGGACCGCAGCATATGGCTACACCTTC
TRBV12-3/TRBV12-4	TRBJ1-1	many	NA	CASGRDDREAFF	TGTGCCAGCGGCAGGGACGACCGCGAAGCTTTCTTT
TRBV3-1	TRBJ2-3	many	NA	CASSQDGLGSTDTQYF	TGTGCCAGCAGCCAAGACGGTCTAGGGAGCACAGATACGCAGTATTTT
TRBV7-3	TRBJ1-6	NA	NA	CAGSTGPNSPLHF	TGTGCCGGCAGCACCGGGCCTAATTCACCCCTCCACTTT
TRBV5-1	TRBJ2-1	many	NA	CASSRREHNEQFF	TGCGCCAGCAGCCGGAGGGAACACAATGAGCAGTTCTTC